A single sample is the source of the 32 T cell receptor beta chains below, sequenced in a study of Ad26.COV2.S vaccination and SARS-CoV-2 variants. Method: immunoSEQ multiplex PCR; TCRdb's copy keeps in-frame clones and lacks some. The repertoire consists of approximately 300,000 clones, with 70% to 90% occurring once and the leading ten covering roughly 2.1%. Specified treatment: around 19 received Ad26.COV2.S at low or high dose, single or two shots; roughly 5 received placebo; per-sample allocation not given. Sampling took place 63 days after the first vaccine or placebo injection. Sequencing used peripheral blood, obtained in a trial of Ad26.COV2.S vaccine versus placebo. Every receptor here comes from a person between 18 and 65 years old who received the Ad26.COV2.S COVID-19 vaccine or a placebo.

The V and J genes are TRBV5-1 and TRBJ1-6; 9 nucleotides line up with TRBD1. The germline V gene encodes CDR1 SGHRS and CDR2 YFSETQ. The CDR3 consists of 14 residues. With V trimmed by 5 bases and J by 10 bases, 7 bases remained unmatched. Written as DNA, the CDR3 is TGCGCCAGCAGTTCCGGGACAGGGCGGTCACCCCTCCACTTT. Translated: CASSSGTGRSPLHF.

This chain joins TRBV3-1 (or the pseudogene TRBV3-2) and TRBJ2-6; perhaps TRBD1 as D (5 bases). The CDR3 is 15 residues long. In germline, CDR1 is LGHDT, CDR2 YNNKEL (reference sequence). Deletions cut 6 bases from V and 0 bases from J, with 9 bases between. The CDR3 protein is CASRLTGSGANVLTF. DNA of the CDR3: TGTGCCAGCAGGCTTACAGGCTCTGGGGCCAACGTCCTGACTTTC.

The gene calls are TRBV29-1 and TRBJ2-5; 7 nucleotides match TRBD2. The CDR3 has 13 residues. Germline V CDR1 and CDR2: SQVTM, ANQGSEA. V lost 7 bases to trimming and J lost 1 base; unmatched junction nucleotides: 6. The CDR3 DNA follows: TGCAGCGCCTTGGGCGGGGGCCAAGAGACCCAGTACTTC. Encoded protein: CSALGGGQETQYF.

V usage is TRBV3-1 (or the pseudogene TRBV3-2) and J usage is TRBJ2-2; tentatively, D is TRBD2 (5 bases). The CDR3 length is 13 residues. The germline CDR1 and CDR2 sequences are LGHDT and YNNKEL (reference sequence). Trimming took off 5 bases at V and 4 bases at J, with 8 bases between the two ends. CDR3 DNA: TGTGCCAGCAGCGACCTAGCCACCGGGGAGCTGTTTTTT. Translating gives CASSDLATGELFF.

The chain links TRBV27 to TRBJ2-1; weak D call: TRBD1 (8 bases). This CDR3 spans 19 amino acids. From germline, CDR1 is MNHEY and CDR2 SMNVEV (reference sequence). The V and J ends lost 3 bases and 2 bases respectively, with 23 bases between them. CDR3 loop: CASSLSGTGGRLAYNEQFF. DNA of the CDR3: TGTGCCAGCAGTTTGAGCGGGACAGGAGGTCGGCTGGCCTACAATGAGCAGTTCTTC.

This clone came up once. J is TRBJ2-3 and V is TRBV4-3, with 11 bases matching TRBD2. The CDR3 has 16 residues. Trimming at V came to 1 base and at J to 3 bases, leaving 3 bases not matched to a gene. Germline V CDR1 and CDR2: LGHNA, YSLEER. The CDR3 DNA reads TGCGCCAGCAGCCAAGTTAGCGGGGGGGGGACAGATACGCAGTATTTT. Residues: CASSQVSGGGTDTQYF.

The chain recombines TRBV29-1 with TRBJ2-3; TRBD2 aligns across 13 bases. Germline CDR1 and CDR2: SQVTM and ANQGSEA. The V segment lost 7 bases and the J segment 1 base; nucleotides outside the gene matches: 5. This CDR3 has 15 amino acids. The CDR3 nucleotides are TGCAGCGCAGTTGGGACTAGCGGGGGCACAGATACGCAGTATTTT. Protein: CSAVGTSGGTDTQYF.

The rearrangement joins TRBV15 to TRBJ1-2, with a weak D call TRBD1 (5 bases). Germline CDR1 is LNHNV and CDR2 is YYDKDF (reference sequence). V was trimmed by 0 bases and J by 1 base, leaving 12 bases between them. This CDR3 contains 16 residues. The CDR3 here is CATSRDAFQGNYGYTF. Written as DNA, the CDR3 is TGTGCCACCAGCAGAGATGCGTTTCAGGGTAACTATGGCTACACCTTC.

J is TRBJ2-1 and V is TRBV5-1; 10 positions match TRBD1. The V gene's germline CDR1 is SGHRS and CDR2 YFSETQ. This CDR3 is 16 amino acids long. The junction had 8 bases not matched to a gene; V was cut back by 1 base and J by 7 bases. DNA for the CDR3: TGCGCCAGCAGCTTGCCCCACGGGACAGGGGTAAATGAGCAGTTCTTC. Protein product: CASSLPHGTGVNEQFF.

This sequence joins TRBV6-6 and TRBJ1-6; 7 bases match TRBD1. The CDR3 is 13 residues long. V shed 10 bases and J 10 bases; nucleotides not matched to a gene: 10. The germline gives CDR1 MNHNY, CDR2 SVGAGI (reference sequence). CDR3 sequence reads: CAIGGVRSSPLHF. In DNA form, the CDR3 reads TGTGCCATAGGGGGCGTAAGAAGCTCACCCCTCCACTTT.

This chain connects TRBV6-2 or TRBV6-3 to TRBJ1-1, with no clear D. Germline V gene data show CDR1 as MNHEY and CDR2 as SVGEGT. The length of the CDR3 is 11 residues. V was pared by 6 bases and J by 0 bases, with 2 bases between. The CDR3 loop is CASSMNTEAFF. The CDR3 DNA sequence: TGTGCCAGCAGCATGAACACTGAAGCTTTCTTT.

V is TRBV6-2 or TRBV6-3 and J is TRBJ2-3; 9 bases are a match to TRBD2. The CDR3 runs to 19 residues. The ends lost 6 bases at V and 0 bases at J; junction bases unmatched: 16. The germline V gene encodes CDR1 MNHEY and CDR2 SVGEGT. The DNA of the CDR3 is TGTGCCAGCAGCCGTTACGTCGCTAGCGGGGCCACTAGCACAGATACGCAGTATTTT. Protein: CASSRYVASGATSTDTQYF.

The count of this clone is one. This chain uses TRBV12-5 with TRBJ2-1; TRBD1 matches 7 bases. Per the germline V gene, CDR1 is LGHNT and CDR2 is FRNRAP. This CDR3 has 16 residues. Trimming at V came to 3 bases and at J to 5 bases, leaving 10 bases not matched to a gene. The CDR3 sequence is CASGLATGVGDNEQFF. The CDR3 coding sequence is TGTGCTAGTGGTTTAGCCACAGGGGTAGGGGACAATGAGCAGTTCTTC.

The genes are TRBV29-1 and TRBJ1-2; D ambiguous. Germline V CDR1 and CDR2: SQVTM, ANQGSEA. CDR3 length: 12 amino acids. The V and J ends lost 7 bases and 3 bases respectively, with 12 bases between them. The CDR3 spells CSGMQADYGYTF. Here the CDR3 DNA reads TGCAGCGGTATGCAGGCGGACTATGGCTACACCTTC.

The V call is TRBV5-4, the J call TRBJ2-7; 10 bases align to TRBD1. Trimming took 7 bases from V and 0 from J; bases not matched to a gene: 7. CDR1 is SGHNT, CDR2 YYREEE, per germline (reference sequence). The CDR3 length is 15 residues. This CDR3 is CASGRTGGVSYEQYF. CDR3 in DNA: TGTGCCAGCGGACGGACAGGGGGGGTCTCCTACGAGCAGTACTTC.

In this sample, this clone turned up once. CDR3 loop: CASTKGRGGYGYTF. In DNA form, the CDR3 reads TGTGCCTCCACAAAGGGCAGGGGCGGATATGGCTACACCTTC. This chain uses TRBV6-5 with TRBJ1-2; D is possibly TRBD1 (6 bases). V was trimmed by 11 bases and J by 5 bases, leaving 21 bases between them. Germline CDR1 MNHEY, CDR2 SVGAGI. The CDR3 is 14 residues long.

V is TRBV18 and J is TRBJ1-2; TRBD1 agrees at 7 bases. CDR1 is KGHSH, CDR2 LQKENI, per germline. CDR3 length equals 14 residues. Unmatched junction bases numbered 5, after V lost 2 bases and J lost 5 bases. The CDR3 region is CASSPSTGKYGYTF. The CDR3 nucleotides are TGTGCCAGCTCACCATCGACAGGGAAGTATGGCTACACCTTC.

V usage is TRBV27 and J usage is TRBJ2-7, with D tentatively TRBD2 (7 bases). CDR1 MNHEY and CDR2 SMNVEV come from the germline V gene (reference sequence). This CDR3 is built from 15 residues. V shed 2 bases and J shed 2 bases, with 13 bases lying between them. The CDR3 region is CASSLRGGSTYEQYF. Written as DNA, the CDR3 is TGTGCCAGCAGTTTAAGGGGGGGTTCTACCTACGAGCAGTACTTC.

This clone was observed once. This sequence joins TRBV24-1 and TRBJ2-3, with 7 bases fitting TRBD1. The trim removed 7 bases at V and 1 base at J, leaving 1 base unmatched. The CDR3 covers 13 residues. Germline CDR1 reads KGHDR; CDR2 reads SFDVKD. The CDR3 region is CATSGQGTDTQYF. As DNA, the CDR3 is TGTGCCACCAGCGGACAGGGCACAGATACGCAGTATTTT.

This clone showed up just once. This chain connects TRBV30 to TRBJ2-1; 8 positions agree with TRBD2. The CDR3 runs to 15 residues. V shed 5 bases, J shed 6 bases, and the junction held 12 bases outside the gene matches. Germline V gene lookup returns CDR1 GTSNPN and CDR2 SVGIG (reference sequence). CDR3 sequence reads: CAWAPLGLAFNEQFF. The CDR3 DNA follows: TGTGCCTGGGCTCCCCTTGGACTAGCTTTCAATGAGCAGTTCTTC.

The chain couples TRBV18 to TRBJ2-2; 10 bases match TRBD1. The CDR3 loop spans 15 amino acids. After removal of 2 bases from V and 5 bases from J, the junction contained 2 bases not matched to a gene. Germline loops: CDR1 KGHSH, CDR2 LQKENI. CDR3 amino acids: CASSPGTGETGELFF. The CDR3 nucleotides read TGTGCCAGCTCACCAGGGACAGGGGAGACCGGGGAGCTGTTTTTT.

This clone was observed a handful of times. In DNA, the CDR3 is TGTGCCAGTAGTATAGACAGAAACTATTCACCCCTCCACTTT. Protein: CASSIDRNYSPLHF. V is TRBV19 and J is TRBJ1-6; D is uncertain. CDR3 length: 14 residues. V lost 0 bases and J 8 bases, leaving 8 bases between the germline ends. CDR1 is LNHDA and CDR2 is SQIVND in the germline V gene (reference sequence).

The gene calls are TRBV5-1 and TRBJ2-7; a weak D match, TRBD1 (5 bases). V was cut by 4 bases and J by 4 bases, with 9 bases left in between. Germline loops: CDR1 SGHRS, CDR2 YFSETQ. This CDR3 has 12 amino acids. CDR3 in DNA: TGCGCCAGCAGCCCCGACAGTTACGAGCAGTACTTC. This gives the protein CASSPDSYEQYF.

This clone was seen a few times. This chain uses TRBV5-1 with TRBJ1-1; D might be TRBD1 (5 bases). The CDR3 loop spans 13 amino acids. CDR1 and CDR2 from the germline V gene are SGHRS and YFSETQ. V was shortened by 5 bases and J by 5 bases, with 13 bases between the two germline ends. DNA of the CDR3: TGCGCCAGCAGAGTCAGGGACGGAACTGAAGCTTTCTTT. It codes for CASRVRDGTEAFF. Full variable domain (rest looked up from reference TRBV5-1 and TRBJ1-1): KAGVTQTPRYLIKTRGQQVTLSCSPISGHRSVSWYQQTPGQGLQFLFEYFSETQRNKGNFPGRFSGRQFSNSRSEMNVSTLELGDSALYLCASRVRDGTEAFFGQGTRLTVV.

CDR3 in DNA: TGTGCCAGCAGCCCCACCCGTAACAGCTACTATGGCTACACCTTC. Translation gives CASSPTRNSYYGYTF. The genes are TRBV9 and TRBJ1-2; D remains unclear. Between the trimmed V and J ends, which lost 4 bases and 3 bases, there was a span of 16 bases. The CDR3 is made up of 15 amino acids. The germline V gene encodes CDR1 SGDLS and CDR2 YYNGEE. The full variable domain, completed using reference TRBV9 and TRBJ1-2, is DSGVTQTPKHLITATGQRVTLRCSPRSGDLSVYWYQQSLDQGLQFLIQYYNGEERAKGNILERFSAQQFPDLHSELNLSSLELGDSALYFCASSPTRNSYYGYTFGSGTRLTVV.

As DNA, the CDR3 is TGCGCCAGCAGCCAAGAACTGCGGACAGGGGGGAGCACAGATACGCAGTATTTT. Translated: CASSQELRTGGSTDTQYF. V gene TRBV4-3 combines with J gene TRBJ2-3, with 10 bases lining up with TRBD1. V trimming: 0 bases; J trimming: 0 bases; junction bases outside the gene matches: 6. The CDR3 runs 18 residues. The germline V gene encodes CDR1 LGHNA and CDR2 YSLEER.

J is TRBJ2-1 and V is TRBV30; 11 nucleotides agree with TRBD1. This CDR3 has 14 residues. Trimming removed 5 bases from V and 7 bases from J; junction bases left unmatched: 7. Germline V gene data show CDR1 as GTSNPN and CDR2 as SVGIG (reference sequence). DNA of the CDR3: TGTGCCTGGGGCGGGGACAGGGGGATAAATGAGCAGTTCTTC. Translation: CAWGGDRGINEQFF.

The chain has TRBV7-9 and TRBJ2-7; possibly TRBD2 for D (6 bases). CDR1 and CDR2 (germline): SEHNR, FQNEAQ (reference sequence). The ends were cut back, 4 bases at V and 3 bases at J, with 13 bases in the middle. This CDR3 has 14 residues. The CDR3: CASSSTRGDYEQYF. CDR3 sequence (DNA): TGTGCCAGCAGCTCGACTAGGGGTGACTACGAGCAGTACTTC.

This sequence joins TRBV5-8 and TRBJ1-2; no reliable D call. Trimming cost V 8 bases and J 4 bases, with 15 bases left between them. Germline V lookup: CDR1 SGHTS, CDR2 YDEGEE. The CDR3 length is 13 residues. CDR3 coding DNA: TGTGCCAGTCGGACCCGGAGGAGCTATGGCTACACCTTC. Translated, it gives CASRTRRSYGYTF.

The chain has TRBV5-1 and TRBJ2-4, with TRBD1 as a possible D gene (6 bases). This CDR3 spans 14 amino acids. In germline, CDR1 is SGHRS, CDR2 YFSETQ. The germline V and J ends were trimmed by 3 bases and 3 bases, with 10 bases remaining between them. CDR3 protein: CASSSEGGKNIQYF. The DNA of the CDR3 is TGCGCCAGCAGCTCGGAAGGGGGCAAAAACATTCAGTACTTC.

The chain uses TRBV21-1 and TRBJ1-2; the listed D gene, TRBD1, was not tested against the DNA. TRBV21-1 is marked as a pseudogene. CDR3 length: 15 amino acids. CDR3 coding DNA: TGTGCCAGCAGCAAAGCGGACAGCCCCCTGGATGGCTACACCTTC. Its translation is CASSKADSPLDGYTF.

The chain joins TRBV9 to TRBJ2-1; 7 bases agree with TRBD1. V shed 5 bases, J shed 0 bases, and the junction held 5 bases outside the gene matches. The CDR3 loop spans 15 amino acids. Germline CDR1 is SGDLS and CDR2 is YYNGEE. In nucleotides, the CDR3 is TGTGCCAGCAGTCTCACAGGGGTCTCCTACAATGAGCAGTTCTTC. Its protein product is CASSLTGVSYNEQFF. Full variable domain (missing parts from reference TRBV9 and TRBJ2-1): DSGVTQTPKHLITATGQRVTLRCSPRSGDLSVYWYQQSLDQGLQFLIQYYNGEERAKGNILERFSAQQFPDLHSELNLSSLELGDSALYFCASSLTGVSYNEQFFGPGTRLTVL.